These T cell receptor beta chains were read from a single sample in a study of CD8 T cells in ankylosing spondylitis. TCRdb reprocessed the 5' RACE reads with MiXCR, giving one entry per CDR3 protein. The data contain more than 400,000 distinct CDR3 sequences, 5.3% of them singletons. The sequenced sample consisted of blood, either unsorted or a sorted T cell fraction (not recorded which). The receptors here all came from a male donor with ankylosing spondylitis. Each CDR3 is given with its conserved first and last residue. Each record gives: J gene, clone size, V gene, CDR3 length, D gene, CDR3 protein, CDR3 DNA. D genes are given only for firm matches. Size values are once, few and many counts, or a class for expanded clones, and some rows have none.

j_call: TRBJ1-5
clone_size: many
v_call: TRBV5-6
cdr3_length: 16
d_call: TRBD1
cdr3_aa: CASSFGQGARNQPQHF
cdr3_nt: TGTGCCAGCAGCTTTGGGCAGGGGGCAAGAAATCAGCCCCAGCATTTT

j_call: TRBJ1-2
clone_size: many
v_call: TRBV18
cdr3_length: 13
d_call: NA
cdr3_aa: CASSPQGTSIYTF
cdr3_nt: TGTGCCAGCTCACCCCAGGGGACTTCGATCTACACCTTC

j_call: TRBJ1-1
clone_size: many
v_call: TRBV28
cdr3_length: 12
d_call: NA
cdr3_aa: CASSLGGLEAFF
cdr3_nt: TGTGCCAGCAGTTTAGGGGGCTTGGAAGCTTTCTTT

j_call: TRBJ1-2
clone_size: many
v_call: TRBV20-1
cdr3_length: 14
d_call: NA
cdr3_aa: CSASEGVRGYGYTF
cdr3_nt: TGCAGTGCCTCAGAGGGGGTTCGGGGATATGGCTACACCTTC

j_call: TRBJ1-2
clone_size: many
v_call: TRBV10-3
cdr3_length: 16
d_call: NA
cdr3_aa: CATYREIPHHNYGYTF
cdr3_nt: TGTGCCACTTACCGGGAAATTCCACACCATAACTATGGCTACACCTTC

j_call: TRBJ1-5
clone_size: many
v_call: TRBV7-2
cdr3_length: 15
d_call: NA
cdr3_aa: CASSLAAASNQPQHF
cdr3_nt: TGTGCCAGCAGCTTAGCGGCAGCTAGCAATCAGCCCCAGCATTTT

j_call: TRBJ2-5
clone_size: many
v_call: TRBV5-1
cdr3_length: 14
d_call: NA
cdr3_aa: CASSSGTAQETQYF
cdr3_nt: TGCGCCAGCAGCTCAGGGACTGCACAAGAGACCCAGTACTTC

j_call: TRBJ1-1
clone_size: many
v_call: TRBV29-1
cdr3_length: 14
d_call: NA
cdr3_aa: CSVEPAGGTSEAFF
cdr3_nt: TGCAGCGTTGAACCCGCCGGGGGCACGTCTGAAGCTTTCTTT

j_call: TRBJ2-2
clone_size: many
v_call: TRBV29-1
cdr3_length: 16
d_call: TRBD2
cdr3_aa: CSVEGSGRRDTGELFF
cdr3_nt: TGCAGCGTTGAAGGGAGCGGGAGGAGGGACACCGGGGAGCTGTTTTTT

j_call: TRBJ2-1
clone_size: few
v_call: TRBV5-6
cdr3_length: 16
d_call: NA
cdr3_aa: CASSFFGQSSYNEQFF
cdr3_nt: TGTGCCAGCAGCTTTTTCGGGCAGTCTTCCTACAATGAGCAGTTCTTC

j_call: TRBJ2-2
clone_size: many
v_call: TRBV10-3
cdr3_length: 13
d_call: NA
cdr3_aa: CAISGTSGGELFF
cdr3_nt: TGTGCCATCAGTGGTACAAGCGGCGGGGAGCTGTTTTTT

j_call: TRBJ2-7
clone_size: many
v_call: TRBV20-1
cdr3_length: 14
d_call: NA
cdr3_aa: CSARLPGSGYEQYF
cdr3_nt: TGCAGTGCTAGGCTTCCAGGGTCCGGCTACGAGCAGTACTTC

j_call: TRBJ2-3
clone_size: many
v_call: TRBV9
cdr3_length: 14
d_call: NA
cdr3_aa: CASSVVGSGDTQYF
cdr3_nt: TGTGCCAGCAGCGTAGTAGGGTCTGGAGATACGCAGTATTTT

j_call: TRBJ1-1
clone_size: many
v_call: TRBV28
cdr3_length: 11
d_call: NA
cdr3_aa: CASSHADKAFF
cdr3_nt: TGTGCCAGCAGTCATGCCGATAAAGCTTTCTTT

j_call: TRBJ2-1
clone_size: many
v_call: TRBV3-1
cdr3_length: 14
d_call: TRBD1
cdr3_aa: CASSQGHRGHEQFF
cdr3_nt: TGTGCCAGCAGCCAAGGCCACAGGGGCCATGAGCAGTTCTTC

j_call: TRBJ2-5
clone_size: few
v_call: TRBV30
cdr3_length: 13
d_call: NA
cdr3_aa: CAWSVPAWETQYF
cdr3_nt: TGTGCCTGGAGTGTACCCGCTTGGGAGACCCAGTACTTC

j_call: TRBJ2-7
clone_size: many
v_call: TRBV7-9
cdr3_length: 15
d_call: TRBD1
cdr3_aa: CASSPGDRARYEQYF
cdr3_nt: TGTGCCAGCAGCCCGGGGGACAGGGCTAGATACGAGCAGTACTTC

j_call: TRBJ1-1
clone_size: many
v_call: TRBV20-1
cdr3_length: 13
d_call: NA
cdr3_aa: CSARDRDTTEAFF
cdr3_nt: TGCAGTGCTAGAGACCGGGACACCACTGAAGCTTTCTTT

j_call: TRBJ2-5
clone_size: few
v_call: TRBV20-1
cdr3_length: 18
d_call: NA
cdr3_aa: CSAIRDSSGGPVGETQYF
cdr3_nt: TGCAGTGCTATAAGGGACAGTTCAGGGGGGCCGGTCGGAGAGACCCAGTACTTC

j_call: TRBJ1-1
clone_size: few
v_call: TRBV20-1
cdr3_length: 12
d_call: NA
cdr3_aa: CSASRIRTEAFF
cdr3_nt: TGCAGTGCCAGCCGGATTCGGACTGAAGCTTTCTTT

j_call: TRBJ1-1
clone_size: few
v_call: TRBV12-3/TRBV12-4
cdr3_length: 14
d_call: NA
cdr3_aa: CASSPSLDPVGAFF
cdr3_nt: TGTGCCAGCAGTCCCTCTCTAGACCCGGTTGGAGCTTTCTTT

j_call: TRBJ1-2
clone_size: few
v_call: TRBV11-2
cdr3_length: 11
d_call: NA
cdr3_aa: CASSSPWSYTF
cdr3_nt: TGTGCCAGCAGCTCCCCGTGGAGCTACACCTTC

j_call: TRBJ2-7
clone_size: NA
v_call: TRBV4-1
cdr3_length: 15
d_call: TRBD1
cdr3_aa: CASNQGDRGPYEQYF
cdr3_nt: TGCGCCAGCAACCAAGGGGACAGGGGTCCCTACGAGCAGTACTTC

j_call: TRBJ2-1
clone_size: NA
v_call: TRBV20-1
cdr3_length: 14
d_call: NA
cdr3_aa: CSATPGRSYNEQFF
cdr3_nt: TGCAGTGCTACACCGGGACGGTCGTACAATGAGCAGTTCTTC

j_call: TRBJ2-3
clone_size: many
v_call: TRBV9
cdr3_length: 15
d_call: TRBD1
cdr3_aa: CASSVGQGSTDTQYF
cdr3_nt: TGTGCCAGCAGCGTGGGACAGGGTAGCACAGATACGCAGTATTTT